The present entry profiles one T cell receptor beta chain with its context. Its specificity is not known. This sample was included in a study of cytomegalovirus exposure and HLA in healthy donors. Findings and limits, study-wide: A later analysis showed that HLA-associated TCR beta chains had undergone more clonal expansion than equally common others.

The CDR3 totals 14 residues. Deletions cut 2 bases from V and 5 bases from J, with 12 bases between. CDR1 is KGHSH, CDR2 LQKENI, per germline. It was with 60 Vbeta and 13 Jbeta primers that the PCR ran. Profiling relied on immunoSEQ multiplex PCR, and the TCRdb table lists in-frame clones only, not all of them. Of roughly 130,000 clones in the sample, around 81% were seen once. The sequenced sample was PBMCs. The rearrangement uses TRBV18 and TRBJ1-1; D gene uncertain. The receptor was isolated from a young man in good health and CMV-seronegative. CDR3 protein: CASSPLETGTEAFF. The CDR3 coding sequence is TGTGCCAGCTCACCATTAGAGACGGGAACTGAAGCTTTCTTT. The complete variable domain, with remaining parts taken from reference TRBV18 and TRBJ1-1, reads NAGVMQNPRHLVRRRGQEARLRCSPMKGHSHVYWYRQLPEEGLKFMVYLQKENIIDESGMPKERFSAEFPKEGPSILRIQQVVRGDSAAYFCASSPLETGTEAFFGQGTRLTVV.